These 6 T cell receptor beta chains were sequenced from one sample in a study of blood T cell repertoires in COVID-19. The repertoire was sequenced with immunoSEQ multiplex PCR; TCRdb's copy has only in-frame clones and lacks some. The table lists under 200,000 clones, roughly 75% of them singletons, with 5% to 8.5% in the top ten. The sequencing sample was made of peripheral blood. These receptor sequences come from a man aged 65 to 79 with active or convalescent COVID-19.

This clone was picked up one time. The gene calls are TRBV5-1 and TRBJ2-7, with 7 bases aligning to TRBD1. This CDR3 is 14 amino acids long. From germline, CDR1 is SGHRS and CDR2 YFSETQ. The ends lost 0 bases at V and 3 bases at J; junction bases unmatched: 3. This CDR3 is CASSLETGYYEQYF. Written as DNA, the CDR3 is TGCGCCAGCAGCTTGGAGACAGGGTACTACGAGCAGTACTTC.

The V call is TRBV10-1, the J call TRBJ2-1; a possible D gene is TRBD2 (5 bases). Germline V gives CDR1 WNHNN, CDR2 SYGVQD (reference sequence). Trimming removed 0 bases from V and 8 bases from J, with 11 bases in between. The CDR3 covers 14 residues. CDR3 loop: CASSESGVKDEQFF. The CDR3, as DNA: TGCGCCAGCAGTGAGTCCGGGGTTAAGGATGAGCAGTTCTTC.

The V and J genes are TRBV2 and TRBJ1-2; 7 nucleotides match TRBD1. The V and J ends lost 4 bases and 4 bases, in that order; junction bases with no gene match: 9. The CDR3 has 15 amino acids. Per the germline V gene, CDR1 is SNHLY and CDR2 is FYNNEI. The CDR3 nucleotides read TGTGCCAGCAGTGCCCCAGGAGGGGGCGGCTATGGCTACACCTTC. Protein sequence: CASSAPGGGGYGYTF.

The CDR3 loop reads CASSLALRGFNEQFF. The CDR3 DNA sequence: TGTGCCAGCAGCTTAGCCCTCAGAGGCTTCAATGAGCAGTTCTTC. The gene calls are TRBV11-2 and TRBJ2-1; D is unresolved. Per germline, CDR1 SGHAT and CDR2 FQNNGV. The CDR3 covers 15 residues. Trimming stripped 1 base from V and 6 bases from J, with 13 bases between.

V usage is TRBV5-4 and J usage is TRBJ1-4; D unresolved. Germline V CDR1 and CDR2: SGHNT, YYREEE (reference sequence). CDR3 length: 15 amino acids. V lost 0 bases and J lost 8, with 14 bases in between. CDR3 residues: CASSLAYGPGEKLFF. CDR3 coding DNA: TGTGCCAGCAGCTTGGCGTACGGGCCGGGGGAAAAACTGTTTTTT.

The V and J genes are TRBV18 and TRBJ2-3; 11 bases match TRBD1. From germline, CDR1 is KGHSH and CDR2 LQKENI. V shed 3 bases and J 4 bases; nucleotides not matched to a gene: 9. The CDR3 extends over 17 amino acids. DNA for the CDR3: TGTGCCAGCTCACCCTCCTTTGGACAGGGGGCTGCAGATACGCAGTATTTT. This translates into CASSPSFGQGAADTQYF. Filled out from reference TRBV18 and TRBJ2-3, the complete variable domain reads NAGVMQNPRHLVRRRGQEARLRCSPMKGHSHVYWYRQLPEEGLKFMVYLQKENIIDESGMPKERFSAEFPKEGPSILRIQQVVRGDSAAYFCASSPSFGQGAADTQYFGPGTRLTVL.